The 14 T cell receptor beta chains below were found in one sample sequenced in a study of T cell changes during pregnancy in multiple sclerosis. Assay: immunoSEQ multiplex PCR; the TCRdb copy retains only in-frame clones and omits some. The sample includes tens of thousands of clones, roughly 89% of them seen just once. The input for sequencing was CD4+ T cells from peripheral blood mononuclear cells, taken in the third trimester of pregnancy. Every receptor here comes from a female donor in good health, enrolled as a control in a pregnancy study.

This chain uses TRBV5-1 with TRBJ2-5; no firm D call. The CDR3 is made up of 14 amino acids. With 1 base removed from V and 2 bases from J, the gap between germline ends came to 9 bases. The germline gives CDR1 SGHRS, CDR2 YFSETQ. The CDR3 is CASSLRTEQETQYF. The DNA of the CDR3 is TGCGCCAGCAGCTTGCGTACAGAACAAGAGACCCAGTACTTC.

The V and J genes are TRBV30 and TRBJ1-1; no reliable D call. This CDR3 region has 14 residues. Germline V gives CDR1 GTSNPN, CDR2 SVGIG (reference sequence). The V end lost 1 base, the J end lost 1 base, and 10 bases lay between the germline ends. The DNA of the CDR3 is TGTGCCTGGAGTGGGCGGGTTACGAACACTGAAGCTTTCTTT. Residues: CAWSGRVTNTEAFF. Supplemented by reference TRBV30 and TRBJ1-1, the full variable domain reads SQTIHQWPATLVQPVGSPLSLECTVEGTSNPNLYWYRQAAGRGLQLLFYSVGIGQISSEVPQNLSASRPQDRQFILSSKKLLLSDSGFYLCAWSGRVTNTEAFFGQGTRLTVV.

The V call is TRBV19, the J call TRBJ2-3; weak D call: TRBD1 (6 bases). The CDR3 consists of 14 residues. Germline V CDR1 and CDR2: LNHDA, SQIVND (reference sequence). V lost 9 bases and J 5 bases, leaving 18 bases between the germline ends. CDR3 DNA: TGTGCCAGCCCTCTCCGTTTAGGGGGAGATACGCAGTATTTT. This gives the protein CASPLRLGGDTQYF.

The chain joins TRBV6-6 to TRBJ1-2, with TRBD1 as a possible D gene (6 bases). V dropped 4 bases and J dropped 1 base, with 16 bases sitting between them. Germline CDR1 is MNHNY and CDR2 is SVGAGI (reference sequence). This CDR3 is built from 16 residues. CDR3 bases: TGTGCCAGCAGTTCCCCGGACAGAAATTATAACTATGGCTACACCTTC. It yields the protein CASSSPDRNYNYGYTF.

CDR3 amino acids: CASSQARPGQAGDTQYF. Here the CDR3 DNA reads TGTGCCAGCAGCCAGGCCCGACCTGGACAGGCTGGGGATACGCAGTATTTT. The chain uses TRBV4-2 and TRBJ2-3; 7 nucleotides match TRBD1. Trimming at V came to 3 bases and at J to 6 bases, leaving 15 bases not matched to a gene. Germline-derived CDR1 and CDR2 are LGHNA and YNFKEQ. There are 17 residues in the CDR3.

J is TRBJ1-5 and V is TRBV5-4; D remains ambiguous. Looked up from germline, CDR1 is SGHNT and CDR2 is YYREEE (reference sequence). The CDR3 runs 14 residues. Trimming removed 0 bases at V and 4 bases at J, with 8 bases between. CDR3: CASSLEPGNQPQHF. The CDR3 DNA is TGTGCCAGCAGCTTGGAGCCAGGAAATCAGCCCCAGCATTTT.

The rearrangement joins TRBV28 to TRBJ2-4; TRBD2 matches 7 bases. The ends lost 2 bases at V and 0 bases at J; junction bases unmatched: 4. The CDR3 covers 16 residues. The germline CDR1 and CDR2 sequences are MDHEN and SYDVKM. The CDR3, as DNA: TGTGCCAGCAGTTTAACGGGGGGTCTAGCCAAAAACATTCAGTACTTC. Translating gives CASSLTGGLAKNIQYF.

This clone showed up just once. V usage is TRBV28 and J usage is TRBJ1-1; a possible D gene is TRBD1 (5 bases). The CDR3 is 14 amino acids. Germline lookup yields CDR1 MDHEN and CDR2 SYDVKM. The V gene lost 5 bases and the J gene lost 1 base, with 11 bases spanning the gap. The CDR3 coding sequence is TGTGCCAGCAGTCGCGGGACGGGGAACACTGAAGCTTTCTTT. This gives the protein CASSRGTGNTEAFF.

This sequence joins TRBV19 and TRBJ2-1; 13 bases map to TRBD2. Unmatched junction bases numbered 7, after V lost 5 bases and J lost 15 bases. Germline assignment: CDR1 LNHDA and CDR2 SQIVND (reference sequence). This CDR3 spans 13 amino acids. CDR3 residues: CASSGTSGTSGFF. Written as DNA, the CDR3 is TGTGCCAGTAGTGGGACTAGCGGGACCTCGGGGTTCTTC.

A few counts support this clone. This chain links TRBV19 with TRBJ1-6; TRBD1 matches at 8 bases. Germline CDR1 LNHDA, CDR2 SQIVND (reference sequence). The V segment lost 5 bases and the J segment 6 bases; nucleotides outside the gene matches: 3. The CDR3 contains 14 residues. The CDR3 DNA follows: TGTGCCAGTAGTCGACAGGGGCCTAATTCACCCCTCCACTTT. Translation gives CASSRQGPNSPLHF.

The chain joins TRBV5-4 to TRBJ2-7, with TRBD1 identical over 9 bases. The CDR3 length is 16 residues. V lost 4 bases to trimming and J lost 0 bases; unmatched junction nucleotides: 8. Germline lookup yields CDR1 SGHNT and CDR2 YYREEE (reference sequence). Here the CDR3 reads CASSAGQGRRSYEQYF. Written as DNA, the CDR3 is TGTGCCAGCAGCGCAGGACAGGGGCGACGCTCCTACGAGCAGTACTTC.

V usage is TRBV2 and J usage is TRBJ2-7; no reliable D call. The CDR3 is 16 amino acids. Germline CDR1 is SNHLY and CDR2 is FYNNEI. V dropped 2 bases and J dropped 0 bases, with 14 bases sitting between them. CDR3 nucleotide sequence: TGTGCCAGCAGTGAACCTCTCAACTTTCCCTCCTACGAGCAGTACTTC. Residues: CASSEPLNFPSYEQYF.

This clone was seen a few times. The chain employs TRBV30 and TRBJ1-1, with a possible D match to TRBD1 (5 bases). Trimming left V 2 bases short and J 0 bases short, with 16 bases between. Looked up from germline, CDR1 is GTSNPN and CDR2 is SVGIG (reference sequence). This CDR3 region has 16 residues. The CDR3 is CAWSPPRAGVNTEAFF. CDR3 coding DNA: TGTGCCTGGAGTCCACCTCGTGCGGGGGTGAACACTGAAGCTTTCTTT.

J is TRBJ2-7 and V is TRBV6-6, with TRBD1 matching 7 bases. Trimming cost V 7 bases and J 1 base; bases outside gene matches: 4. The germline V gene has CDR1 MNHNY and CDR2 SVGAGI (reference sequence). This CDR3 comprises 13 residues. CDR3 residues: CASTATGSYEQYF. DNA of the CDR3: TGTGCCAGCACCGCGACAGGGTCCTACGAGCAGTACTTC.